This T cell receptor beta chain stems from a study of blood T cell repertoires in COVID-19. Study-level background: The United States, Italy and Spain provided the acute and convalescent COVID-19 samples.

TCRdb's copy holds only in-frame clones and misses some; the assay was immunoSEQ multiplex PCR. The sample yields some 100,000 clones, more than 75% seen once. Unmatched junction bases numbered 12, after V lost 4 bases and J lost 8 bases. The germline gives CDR1 SGHVS, CDR2 FNYEAQ. CDR3 length equals 15 residues. The sequencing input was peripheral blood. This chain connects TRBV7-6 to TRBJ1-2, with 8 bases matching TRBD1. The receptor comes from a woman at least 80 years old with active COVID-19. The CDR3 bases are TGTGCCAGCAGCTACCTACAGGGGGGGACCTCGGGCTACACCTTC. Its protein product is CASSYLQGGTSGYTF.